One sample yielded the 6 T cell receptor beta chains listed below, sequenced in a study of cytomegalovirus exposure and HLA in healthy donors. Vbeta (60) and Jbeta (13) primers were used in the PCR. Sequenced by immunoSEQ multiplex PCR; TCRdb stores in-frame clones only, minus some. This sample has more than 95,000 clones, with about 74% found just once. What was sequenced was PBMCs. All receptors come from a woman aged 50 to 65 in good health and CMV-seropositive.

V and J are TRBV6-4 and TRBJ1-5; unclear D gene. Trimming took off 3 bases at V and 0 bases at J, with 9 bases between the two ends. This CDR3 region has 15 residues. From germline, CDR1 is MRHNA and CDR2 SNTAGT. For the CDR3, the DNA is TGTGCCAGCAGTGAGTCAGGTCTTAGCAATCAGCCCCAGCATTTT. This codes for CASSESGLSNQPQHF.

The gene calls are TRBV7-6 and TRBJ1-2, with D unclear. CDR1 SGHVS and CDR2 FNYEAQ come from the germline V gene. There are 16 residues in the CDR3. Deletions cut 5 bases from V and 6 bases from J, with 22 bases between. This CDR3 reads CASSAGIFAQAHGYTF. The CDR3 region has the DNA TGTGCCAGCAGCGCCGGTATTTTTGCTCAGGCCCATGGCTACACCTTC.

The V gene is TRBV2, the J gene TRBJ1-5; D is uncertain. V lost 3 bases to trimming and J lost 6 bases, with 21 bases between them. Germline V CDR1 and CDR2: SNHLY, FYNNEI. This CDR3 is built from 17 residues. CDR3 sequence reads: CASSDNALRRAGQPQHF. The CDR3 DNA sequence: TGTGCCAGCAGTGATAATGCATTACGCCGGGCGGGTCAGCCCCAGCATTTT.

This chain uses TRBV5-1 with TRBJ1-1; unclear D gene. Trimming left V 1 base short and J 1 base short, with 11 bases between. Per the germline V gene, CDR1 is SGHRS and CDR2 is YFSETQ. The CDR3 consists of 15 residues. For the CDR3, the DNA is TGCGCCAGCAGCTTGACAGCCATGGGGAACACTGAAGCTTTCTTT. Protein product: CASSLTAMGNTEAFF.

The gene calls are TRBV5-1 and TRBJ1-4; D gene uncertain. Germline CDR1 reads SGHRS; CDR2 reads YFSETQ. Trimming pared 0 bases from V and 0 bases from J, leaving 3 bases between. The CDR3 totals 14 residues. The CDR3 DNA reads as TGCGCCAGCAGCTTGGACTCAACTAATGAAAAACTGTTTTTT. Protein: CASSLDSTNEKLFF.

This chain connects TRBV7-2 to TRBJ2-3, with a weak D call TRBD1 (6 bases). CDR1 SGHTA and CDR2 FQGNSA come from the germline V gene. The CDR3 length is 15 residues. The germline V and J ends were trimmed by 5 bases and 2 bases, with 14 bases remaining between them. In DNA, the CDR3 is TGTGCCAGCAGCCTCGGGACACTATTCACAGATACGCAGTATTTT. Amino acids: CASSLGTLFTDTQYF. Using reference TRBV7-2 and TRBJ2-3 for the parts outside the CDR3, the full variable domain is GAGVSQSPSNKVTEKGKDVELRCDPISGHTALYWYRQSLGQGLEFLIYFQGNSAPDKSGLPSDRFSAERTGGSVSTLTIQRTQQEDSAVYLCASSLGTLFTDTQYFGPGTRLTVL.